Below are 27 T cell receptor beta chains sequenced from a single sample in a study of blood T cell repertoires in COVID-19 (dated by TCRdb to 2019 to 2021). The library was made by the immunoSEQ multiplex PCR assay. TCRdb limited this immuneACCESS table to in-frame rearrangements with V and J called. A share of clones is missing; checked studies link under half to unresolved V genes, and the rest is unexplained. A total of 190,000 or so clones appear in this sample, just under 85% of them only once. Jointly, the top ten make up 6% to 8% of the sample. Sequences were obtained from peripheral blood. Receptor source: a human donor with acute or convalescent COVID-19. The donor label of this sample is uncertain.

This sequence joins TRBV9 and TRBJ2-3; TRBD2 is a possible D gene (5 bases). Germline-derived CDR1 and CDR2 are SGDLS and YYNGEE. This CDR3 is built from 16 residues. Trimming took off 0 bases at V and 1 base at J, with 12 bases between the two ends. The CDR3 DNA reads as TGTGCCAGCAGCGTAGATGAGGGTAGAGGCACAGATACGCAGTATTTT. This encodes CASSVDEGRGTDTQYF.

The V gene is TRBV30, the J gene TRBJ2-1, with D uncertain. The germline V gene has CDR1 GTSNPN and CDR2 SVGIG (reference sequence). The length of the CDR3 is 13 residues. Trimming took 3 bases from V and 3 from J, leaving 9 bases between them. As DNA, the CDR3 is TGTGCCTGGAGCTTGCAGTTCTACAATGAGCAGTTCTTC. As protein: CAWSLQFYNEQFF.

A few counts support this clone. The J gene is TRBJ1-4, the V gene TRBV15; TRBD1 matches at 7 bases. V was pared by 1 base and J by 6 bases, with 23 bases of the junction left unmatched. The CDR3 is made up of 21 amino acids. Germline-derived CDR1 and CDR2 are LNHNV and YYDKDF (reference sequence). CDR3 bases: TGTGCCACCAGCAGAGGAGGACCCAAGGGGGCGGCTCGGGGCATGGATGAAAAACTGTTTTTT. Its translation is CATSRGGPKGAARGMDEKLFF.

The CDR3 protein is CASSYFGRNQETQYF. DNA for the CDR3: TGTGCCAGCAGTTACTTCGGCAGGAACCAAGAGACCCAGTACTTC. The rearrangement links TRBV6-5 to TRBJ2-5, with D hard to call. V was cut by 1 base and J by 0 bases, with 9 bases left in between. There are 15 residues in the CDR3. Germline values: CDR1 MNHEY, CDR2 SVGAGI.

This chain joins TRBV9 and TRBJ2-1; 11 bases map to TRBD2. Germline V gene data show CDR1 as SGDLS and CDR2 as YYNGEE. J lost 0 bases, V lost 2 bases, and 4 bases had no gene match. CDR3 length: 17 residues. The CDR3 DNA reads TGTGCCAGCAGCGTGGGACTAGCGGCGAGCTCCTACAATGAGCAGTTCTTC. Its translation is CASSVGLAASSYNEQFF.

V gene TRBV6-6 combines with J gene TRBJ2-7, with TRBD1 as a possible D gene (6 bases). V was clipped by 2 bases and J by 5 bases, with 16 bases between them. Germline CDR1 and CDR2: MNHNY and SVGAGI (reference sequence). CDR3 size: 15 residues. CDR3 protein: CASSYRTTGYHEQYF. The CDR3 nucleotides read TGTGCCAGCAGTTACCGAACCACAGGGTACCACGAGCAGTACTTC.

J is TRBJ2-7 and V is TRBV27; 8 bases fit TRBD2. The junction had 7 bases not matched to a gene; V was cut back by 5 bases and J by 4 bases. Germline V CDR1 and CDR2: MNHEY, SMNVEV (reference sequence). This CDR3 is 14 amino acids long. The CDR3 sequence is CASSASSGRYEQYF. For the CDR3, the DNA is TGTGCCAGCAGTGCCTCTAGCGGGCGTTACGAGCAGTACTTC.

J is TRBJ2-3 and V is TRBV7-6; D is possibly TRBD2 (5 bases). The CDR3 covers 15 residues. Germline V gene data show CDR1 as SGHVS and CDR2 as FNYEAQ. V lost 6 bases and J 3 bases, leaving 16 bases between the germline ends. CDR3 residues: CASSRELGWTDTQYF. CDR3 coding DNA: TGTGCCAGCAGTCGTGAACTAGGTTGGACAGATACGCAGTATTTT.

Concerning this clone: At one boundary the junction diverges from the germline segment, which might be a read error. The chain joins TRBV7-3 to TRBJ2-2; TRBD1 agrees at 8 bases. Germline CDR1 SGHTA, CDR2 FQGTGA. CDR3 length: 21 amino acids. The CDR3 loop is CASSLTKDGQGADREHRGAVF. The CDR3 region has the DNA TGTGCCAGCAGCTTAACAAAGGACGGGCAGGGGGCTGACCGCGAACACCGGGGAGCTGTTTTT.

The genes are TRBV19 and TRBJ1-3, with 9 nucleotides matching TRBD1. The CDR3 has 13 residues. The germline CDR1 and CDR2 sequences are LNHDA and SQIVND (reference sequence). The junction had 2 bases not matched to a gene; V was cut back by 8 bases and J by 3 bases. This CDR3 reads CASEGQGGNTIYF. CDR3 DNA sequence: TGTGCCAGTGAGGGACAGGGTGGAAACACCATATATTTT.

In DNA form, the CDR3 reads TGTGCCAGCAGCTTAGCGCTCGGAGGGAAGGAGCTGTTTTTT. The encoded protein is CASSLALGGKELFF. V is TRBV7-9 and J is TRBJ2-2; possible D gene TRBD2, 6 bases. Germline V gene lookup returns CDR1 SEHNR and CDR2 FQNEAQ (reference sequence). The CDR3 runs to 14 residues. V was pared by 0 bases and J by 10 bases, with 12 bases between.

The V call is TRBV18, the J call TRBJ1-1; TRBD1 matches 9 bases. This CDR3 has 14 amino acids. Trimming took 2 bases from V and 7 from J; bases not matched to a gene: 5. Germline V gene lookup returns CDR1 KGHSH and CDR2 LQKENI. The CDR3 region is CASSPSTGGNEAFF. CDR3 sequence (DNA): TGTGCCAGCTCACCATCGACAGGGGGGAATGAAGCTTTCTTT.

The CDR3 DNA reads as TGTGCCAGCAGCTCGGGACTAGCTAGCACAGATACGCAGTATTTT. This encodes CASSSGLASTDTQYF. The V and J genes are TRBV5-4 and TRBJ2-3; 9 bases fit TRBD2. The CDR3 is made up of 15 amino acids. V lost 3 bases to trimming and J lost 0 bases; unmatched junction nucleotides: 2. Germline V gene sequence: CDR1 SGHNT, CDR2 YYREEE (reference sequence).

The chain joins TRBV6-5 to TRBJ1-1; D might be TRBD1 (5 bases). Per the germline V gene, CDR1 is MNHEY and CDR2 is SVGAGI. The CDR3 runs to 14 residues. V lost 5 bases and J lost 1, with 11 bases in between. CDR3 nucleotide sequence: TGTGCCAGCAGTAGCCCGGGGGAGAACACTGAAGCTTTCTTT. The encoded protein is CASSSPGENTEAFF.

V gene TRBV6-1 combines with J gene TRBJ2-6; possibly TRBD1 for D (6 bases). The CDR3 spans 18 residues. Trimming took 1 base from V and 0 from J, leaving 13 bases between them. The germline V gene encodes CDR1 MNHNS and CDR2 SASEGT. The DNA of the CDR3 is TGTGCCAGCAGTGAAGAGGGGGTAGGGCACTCTGGGGCCAACGTCCTGACTTTC. Its protein product is CASSEEGVGHSGANVLTF.

This chain joins TRBV24-1 and TRBJ2-3; TRBD2 matches at 12 bases. Germline CDR1 KGHDR, CDR2 SFDVKD. This CDR3 spans 14 amino acids. With V trimmed by 5 bases and J by 4 bases, 0 bases remained unmatched. The CDR3 reads CATSASGGADTQYF. DNA for the CDR3: TGTGCCACCAGTGCTAGCGGGGGGGCAGATACGCAGTATTTT.

V is TRBV10-3 and J is TRBJ1-3; D call uncertain. Germline V lookup: CDR1 ENHRY, CDR2 SYGVKD. The CDR3 is 14 amino acids. V was cut by 3 bases and J by 4 bases, with 10 bases left in between. The CDR3 spells CAISEMESGNTIYF. The CDR3 coding sequence is TGTGCCATCAGTGAAATGGAGTCGGGAAACACCATATATTTT.

V usage is TRBV18 and J usage is TRBJ2-1; no clear D gene. Trimming removed 2 bases at V and 0 bases at J, with 11 bases between. This CDR3 has 16 residues. CDR1 is KGHSH and CDR2 is LQKENI in the germline V gene. The CDR3 DNA reads TGTGCCAGCTCACCATCTGTAAAGAGCTCCTACAATGAGCAGTTCTTC. Protein: CASSPSVKSSYNEQFF.

Only one count was recorded for this clone. V is TRBV5-1 and J is TRBJ1-1; D uncertain. Trimming removed 0 bases at V and 1 base at J, with 7 bases between. Germline CDR1 is SGHRS and CDR2 is YFSETQ. The CDR3 has 14 amino acids. CDR3 nucleotides: TGCGCCAGCAGCTTGGCCGCGGGGAACACTGAAGCTTTCTTT. Protein product: CASSLAAGNTEAFF. Looking up the rest from reference TRBV5-1 and TRBJ1-1 gives the full variable domain: KAGVTQTPRYLIKTRGQQVTLSCSPISGHRSVSWYQQTPGQGLQFLFEYFSETQRNKGNFPGRFSGRQFSNSRSEMNVSTLELGDSALYLCASSLAAGNTEAFFGQGTRLTVV.

This chain connects TRBV10-2 to TRBJ1-2; 7 nucleotides align to TRBD1. The J segment lost 4 bases and the V segment lost 2 bases, leaving 1 base of the junction unmatched. CDR3 size: 13 residues. Germline CDR1 and CDR2: WSHSY and SAAADI. CDR3 sequence reads: CASSEGTVYGYTF. The CDR3 nucleotides read TGCGCCAGCAGTGAGGGGACAGTCTATGGCTACACCTTC.

The chain combines TRBV5-1 with TRBJ2-7; 7 bases map to TRBD1. The germline V gene encodes CDR1 SGHRS and CDR2 YFSETQ. After removal of 5 bases from V and 3 bases from J, the junction contained 8 bases not matched to a gene. The CDR3 has 14 amino acids. CDR3 DNA: TGCGCCAGCAGTCAACAGGGGAGTCTCTACGAGCAGTACTTC. Translating gives CASSQQGSLYEQYF.

About this clone: The junction shows a germline mismatch at one end, possibly a read error. The chain links TRBV29-1 to TRBJ1-1; D is unclear. This CDR3 has 14 amino acids. The germline gives CDR1 SQVTM, CDR2 ANQGSEA. The CDR3 region is CSVRSETVNSEAFF. The CDR3 DNA reads TGCAGCGTCCGGTCGGAGACTGTGAACTCTGAAGCTTTCTTT.

The J gene is TRBJ1-6, the V gene TRBV5-4; a possible D gene is TRBD1 (6 bases). This CDR3 region has 15 residues. From germline, CDR1 is SGHNT and CDR2 YYREEE (reference sequence). Trimming took 3 bases from V and 3 from J, leaving 10 bases between them. The CDR3: CASSSNRDYNSPLHF. CDR3 DNA: TGTGCCAGCAGCTCAAACAGGGACTATAATTCACCCCTCCACTTT. The full variable domain, completed using reference TRBV5-4 and TRBJ1-6, is ETGVTQSPTHLIKTRGQQVTLRCSSQSGHNTVSWYQQALGQGPQFIFQYYREEENGRGNFPPRFSGLQFPNYSSELNVNALELDDSALYLCASSSNRDYNSPLHFGNGTRLTVT.

The rearrangement joins TRBV15 to TRBJ2-2; 10 bases agree with TRBD1. The V gene end was trimmed by 1 base and the J gene end by 3 bases; junction bases not matched to a gene: 2. Germline CDR1 LNHNV, CDR2 YYDKDF (reference sequence). There are 16 residues in the CDR3. CDR3 amino acids: CATSRGQGAHTGELFF. CDR3 bases: TGTGCCACCAGCAGAGGACAGGGGGCGCACACCGGGGAGCTGTTTTTT.

This chain connects TRBV5-1 to TRBJ2-1; 8 bases line up with TRBD1. The CDR3 is made up of 13 amino acids. Germline CDR1 reads SGHRS; CDR2 reads YFSETQ. Trimming cost V 5 bases and J 3 bases; bases outside gene matches: 1. The CDR3 spells CASRQGDYNEQFF. Written as DNA, the CDR3 is TGCGCCAGCAGACAGGGGGACTACAATGAGCAGTTCTTC.

The V and J genes are TRBV4-2 and TRBJ2-4; TRBD2 aligns across 9 bases. V was clipped by 0 bases and J by 7 bases; unmatched bases: 10. The CDR3 length is 17 residues. The V gene's germline CDR1 is LGHNA and CDR2 YNFKEQ. The CDR3 DNA reads as TGTGCCAGCAGCCAAGAGCCTAGCGGGGTGGGGGTGAACATTCAGTACTTC. It encodes CASSQEPSGVGVNIQYF.

This chain connects TRBV5-1 to TRBJ2-3, with 7 bases matching TRBD2. Unmatched junction bases numbered 3, after V lost 3 bases and J lost 2 bases. Germline V gives CDR1 SGHRS, CDR2 YFSETQ. The CDR3 consists of 14 residues. DNA for the CDR3: TGCGCCAGCAGCTCCGGGAGGCACACAGATACGCAGTATTTT. Its protein product is CASSSGRHTDTQYF.